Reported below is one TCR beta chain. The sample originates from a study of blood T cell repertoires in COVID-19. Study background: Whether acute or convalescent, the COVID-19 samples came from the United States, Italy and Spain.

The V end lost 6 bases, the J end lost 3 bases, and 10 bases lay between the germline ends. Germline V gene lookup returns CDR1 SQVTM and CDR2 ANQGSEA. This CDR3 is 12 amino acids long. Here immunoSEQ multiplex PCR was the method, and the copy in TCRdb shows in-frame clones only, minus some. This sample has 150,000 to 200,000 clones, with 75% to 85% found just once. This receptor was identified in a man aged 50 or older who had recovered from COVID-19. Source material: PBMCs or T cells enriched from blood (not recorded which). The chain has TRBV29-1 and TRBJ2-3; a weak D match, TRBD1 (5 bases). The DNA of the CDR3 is TGCAGCGTCGGACATACTACAGATACGCAGTATTTT. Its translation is CSVGHTTDTQYF.